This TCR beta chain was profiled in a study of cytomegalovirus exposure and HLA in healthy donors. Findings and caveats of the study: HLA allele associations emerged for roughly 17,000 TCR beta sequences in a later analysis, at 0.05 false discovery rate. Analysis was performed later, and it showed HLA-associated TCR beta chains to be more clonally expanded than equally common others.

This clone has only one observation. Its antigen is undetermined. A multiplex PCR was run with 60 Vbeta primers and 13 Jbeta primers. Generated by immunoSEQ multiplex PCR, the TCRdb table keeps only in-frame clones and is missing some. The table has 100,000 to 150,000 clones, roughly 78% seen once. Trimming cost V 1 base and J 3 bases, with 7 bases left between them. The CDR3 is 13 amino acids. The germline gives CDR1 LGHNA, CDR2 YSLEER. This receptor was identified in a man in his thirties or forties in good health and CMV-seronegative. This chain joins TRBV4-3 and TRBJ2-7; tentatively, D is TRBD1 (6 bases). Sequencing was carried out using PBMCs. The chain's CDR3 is CASSQVDSYEQYF. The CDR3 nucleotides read TGCGCCAGCAGCCAAGTGGACAGCTACGAGCAGTACTTC.